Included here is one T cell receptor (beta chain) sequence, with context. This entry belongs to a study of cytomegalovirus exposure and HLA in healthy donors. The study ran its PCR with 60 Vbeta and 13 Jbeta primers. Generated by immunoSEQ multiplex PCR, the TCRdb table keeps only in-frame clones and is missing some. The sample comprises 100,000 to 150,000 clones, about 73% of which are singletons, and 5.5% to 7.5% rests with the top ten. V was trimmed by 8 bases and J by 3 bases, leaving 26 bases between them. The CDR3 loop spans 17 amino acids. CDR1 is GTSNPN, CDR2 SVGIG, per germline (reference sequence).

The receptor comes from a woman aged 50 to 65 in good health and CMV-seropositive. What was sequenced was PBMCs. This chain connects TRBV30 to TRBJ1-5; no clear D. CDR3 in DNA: TGTGCCCGCGTAACAAGCCCTGAGATACAGCTCAATCAGCCCCAGCATTTT. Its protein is CARVTSPEIQLNQPQHF.